The 3 T cell receptor beta chains in this list originate from one sample, sequenced in a study of T cell responses to AZD1222 COVID-19 vaccine. Repertoires were generated with immunoSEQ multiplex PCR, while TCRdb's copy carries only in-frame clones and drops some. The data hold under 150,000 clones, with 80% to 90% observed a single time. Sample: peripheral blood, taken on day 0 of AZD1222 vaccination. These receptors all stem from an adult in good health.

This chain connects TRBV6-5 to TRBJ1-5; possibly TRBD1 for D (6 bases). Germline V gene sequence: CDR1 MNHEY, CDR2 SVGAGI. Trimming stripped 6 bases from V and 1 base from J, with 10 bases between. There are 14 residues in the CDR3. Here the CDR3 reads CASRGGGSNQPQHF. Written as DNA, the CDR3 is TGTGCCAGCAGGGGAGGGGGAAGCAATCAGCCCCAGCATTTT.

The J gene is TRBJ1-2, the V gene TRBV7-2; D gene ambiguous. There are 12 residues in the CDR3. The germline gives CDR1 SGHTA, CDR2 FQGNSA. The V end lost 1 base, the J end lost 7 bases, and 7 bases lay between the germline ends. The CDR3 loop reads CASSLVDGGYTF. The CDR3 DNA reads TGTGCCAGCAGCTTAGTAGACGGTGGCTACACCTTC. Filled out from reference TRBV7-2 and TRBJ1-2, the complete variable domain reads GAGVSQSPSNKVTEKGKDVELRCDPISGHTALYWYRQSLGQGLEFLIYFQGNSAPDKSGLPSDRFSAERTGGSVSTLTIQRTQQEDSAVYLCASSLVDGGYTFGSGTRLTVV.

The gene calls are TRBV6-5 and TRBJ1-1; no reliable D call. From germline, CDR1 is MNHEY and CDR2 SVGAGI. The CDR3 is made up of 12 amino acids. V was shortened by 6 bases and J by 0 bases, with 5 bases between the two germline ends. In DNA form, the CDR3 reads TGTGCCAGCAGGGCTATGAACACTGAAGCTTTCTTT. It is translated as CASRAMNTEAFF.